This entry features one T cell receptor (beta chain) sequence. The antigen it recognizes is unknown. It has no much larger one-base neighbor in the sample; base qualities were not kept. This entry is derived from a study of cytomegalovirus exposure and HLA in healthy donors (dated by TCRdb to the late 2010s). With respect to the entire study: An earlier analysis of approximately 640 of the donors reported more than 250 Gb of sequence data and 117 million unique TCR beta sequences from around 200 million T cells. The study used immunosequencing to profile the T cell repertoires of more than 650 subjects and linked those repertoires to cytomegalovirus serostatus. The aim of the study was to test whether cataloging public T cell receptors could identify signatures of past pathogen exposure. Because of strong linkage in the cohort, a handful of DR-DQ haplotypes were treated as single units for association and clustering. To predict cytomegalovirus infection status, the study combined high-throughput TCR immunosequencing, statistical association of individual TCRs with disease status, and machine learning. Across about 370 genotyped donors of the cohort, an average of roughly 250,000 unique TCR beta nucleotide sequences per donor were sequenced, and roughly 18% of those sequences were non-productive. The later analysis used no new phenotypic data to find candidate immune exposures, relying instead on TCR beta sequences and their occurrence across donors. Besides the first cohort of roughly 660 subjects, a separate validation cohort made up of some 110 different subjects was used. Typing coverage varied by locus: about 620-640 donors for A, B, C, DRB1 and DQB1; roughly 520 for DQA1; some 610 for DPA1; 450 to 480 for DPB1. Donor age, sex, ethnicity and CMV serostatus were compiled alongside the repertoire data. To study patterns of TCR occurrence, a later analysis re-analyzed previously published TCR beta repertoires from 600 to 750 donors and added high-resolution HLA genotyping. A later genetic analysis took genome-wide SNP genotypes for about 65% of the roughly 670 donors and used that subset as a discovery cohort. An early release covering just under 650 HLA-typed donors comprised approximately 290 gigabases of sequencing data and 65 million to 100 million unique TCR sequences. Both class I and class II loci were covered by HLA typing, at four-digit resolution. All discovery cohort repertoires had been generated on a single sequencing platform. An earlier analysis of several hundred of the donors applied high-throughput TCR beta sequencing to assess whether each TCR beta V gene segment acted as functional or pseudogenic. Of the 350 to 450 genotyped donors, roughly 85% fell in the genetic ancestry cluster associated with self-reported Caucasian donors.

Libraries came from the immunoSEQ multiplex PCR assay. For the multiplex PCR, a mixture combining 60 forward primers for TCR Vbeta segments and 13 reverse primers for TCR Jbeta segments was used. The CDR3 region of rearranged TCR beta genes was amplified from genomic DNA by a multiplex PCR assay. Amplified TCR beta libraries were sequenced as 87-base-pair reads on the Illumina HiSeq System. In the paper's pipeline: Across the 700 or so repertoires, a later analysis counted 75 million to 90 million unique TCR beta chains, around 11 million of which were shared by at least two donors. A nearest-neighbor algorithm error-corrected the raw reads and collapsed the reads into unique sequences, merging closely related sequences to remove PCR and sequencing errors. Alignment of CDR3 sequences to IMGT reference sequences was used to assign V, D and J gene segments. For a sequence to be retained, at least a six-nucleotide match to both a V gene segment and a J gene segment was required. A rearrangement was called productive if the CDR3 had no stop codons and remained in frame with V and J, and every other rearrangement was called non-productive. CDR3 was defined by IMGT convention, running from the second conserved V-encoded cysteine to the conserved J-encoded phenylalanine. Sequences without an unambiguous match to a single V gene segment were excluded from the earlier analysis of over 500 of the donors. An earlier analysis of a few hundred of the donors called V segments functional above 56.7% productive rearrangements and segregating when the between-donor standard deviation exceeded 5%. A statistical classification framework was built to diagnose cytomegalovirus status from the catalog of TCR beta chain sequences. In a later analysis, TCR nucleotide sequences were compared against IMGT/GENE-DB human TR gene sequences so that V and J genes could be assigned. In a later analysis, CDR3 sequences and most-parsimonious VDJ recombination scenarios were assigned using the TCRdist pipeline. In a later analysis, every TCR beta chain was defined by the combination of its CDR3 amino acid sequence and its V-gene family, and reads without a unique V-gene family were dropped. In a later analysis, fewer than 600 highly shared, low-generation-probability nucleotide sequences were removed to address suspected cross-contamination and a sequencing artifact. A later analysis calculated a clonal expansion index for each public chain from normalized within-repertoire ranks of inferred template counts. Generation probabilities in a later analysis came from a VDJ recombination model fitted to out-of-frame rearrangements, and those results were checked against IGoR. In a later analysis, TCR-TCR, TCR-HLA and TCR-CMV co-occurrence was scored with hypergeometric tests, and a repertoire-size bias correction was applied to TCR pairs. In a later analysis, false discovery rates were estimated by permuting HLA or CMV assignments 20 times. In a later analysis, co-occurring TCRs were grouped with DBSCAN, and TCRdist sequence similarity was added when clustering was performed within HLA-allele-positive subsets. Repertoires with fewer than 30,000 or more than 120,000 public chains, plus five repertoires with anomalous nucleotide sharing, were excluded from co-occurrence clustering. TCRdb took over this immuneACCESS table, retaining in-frame rearrangements with V and J assigned. Such tables are incomplete; in checked studies, under half of the missing clones stem from an unresolved V gene, and the remainder is unexplained. V and J calls plus clone size are reproduced from that table; the DNA served to infer D and trimming. This sample gives approximately 170,000 clones in total; approximately 81% of them show up just once. The top ten constitute approximately 0.78% of the sample.

From the germline V gene, CDR1 is SGHRS and CDR2 is YFSETQ. The CDR3 starts with the cysteine, ends with the phenylalanine, and has 15 residues. Of the read, only the CDR3 DNA is kept; its 45 bases are in frame from base 1. V is cut back by 4 bases and J by 13 bases, with 17 bases in the junction unmatched. In total, about 650 healthy bone marrow donors made up the cohort. At the time of sampling, every cohort member was nominally healthy, though immune exposures that went unrecorded were likely present. The donor tested CMV seronegative, placing the donor among the 350 or so seronegative members of the cohort. A peripheral blood sample was provided by each donor, and peripheral blood mononuclear cells were used for TCR beta sequencing. Genomic DNA was extracted from the blood cell samples with the Qiagen DNeasy Blood Extraction Kit. Beyond this particular receptor, the publication reports: At a false discovery rate of 0.05, a later analysis linked under 20,000 TCR beta sequences to specific HLA alleles. When HLA alleles, especially DR and DQ, strongly co-occurred, TCR associations were difficult to assign to individual alleles. In the study, about 150 TCR beta chains were listed as associated with cytomegalovirus. Around 16 rarely observed V segments, including chromosome 9 orphons, were excluded from the earlier analysis of a few hundred of the donors because counts were too low. The sequencing pipeline was judged likely to have produced a cluster of highly shared sequence variants as a technical artifact. The classifier was reported to diagnose cytomegalovirus status with high specificity and sensitivity in both the original and validation cohorts. The presence/absence analyses assumed that sequencing depth was roughly uniform across donors, and that assumption may not be true. A further reported finding was that TCR beta sequences accurately predicted the HLA-A and HLA-B alleles for most subjects in the first cohort. It was suggested by the authors that the approach could potentially be generalized to other disease states and immunological phenotypes. In a later analysis, HLA-associated TCR beta chains were found to be more clonally expanded and to have lower generation probabilities than equally common non-associated chains. A few of the identified cytomegalovirus-associated TCR beta chains were confirmed in vitro to be specific for cytomegalovirus antigens. Most TCR sequences were seen in very few donors, while some public TCRs were found in many individuals. This cohort had only TCR beta chains sequenced, and the lack of alpha or paired-chain data limited which features could be detected. For the cohort, immune exposure information was limited to CMV serostatus. An earlier analysis of approximately 540 of the donors showed that most TCR beta V segments appeared in productive rearrangements either about 87% or about 30% of the time, which broadly matched IMGT annotations. HLA typing was unavailable for some donors at each locus, so association tests used only the typed subset. A later analysis found that most CMV-associated TCR beta chains appeared HLA-restricted, with HLA associations seemingly driven largely by CMV exposure. In a later genetic analysis, fewer N-insertions in productive TCRs were reported among donors in an Asian-associated ancestry cluster than the approximately 710-donor mean. Some IMGT-functional V segments, including TRBV6-2 and TRBV6-3, could not be told apart with the 87-base-pair reads, so those segments were excluded. Correlated functional status among segregating V segments might reflect linkage disequilibrium, but an unknown experimental factor could not be ruled out. In a later analysis, TCR association rates were found to vary across HLA loci, with the most associated TCRs seen for DRB1 alleles and the fewest for HLA-C alleles. According to a later analysis, parvovirus B19, influenza, CMV and Epstein-Barr virus appeared linked to several top co-occurrence clusters. V-gene and J-gene trimming of TCR beta chains was associated with a missense DCLRE1C variant in a later genetic analysis, and the association was replicated in an independent cohort.

The V and J segments used are TRBV5-1 and TRBJ2-3; 8 bases in the middle match TRBD2. This clonotype was obtained from a young woman in good health and CMV-seronegative. Input material: PBMCs. The CDR3 protein is CASSRGLDLGEGEYF. The base sequence is TGCGCCAGCAGCCGGGGACTAGATTTGGGCGAGGGCGAGTATTTT. When the CDR3 is completed using the reference TRBV5-1 and TRBJ2-3 genes on either side, the full variable domain is KAGVTQTPRYLIKTRGQQVTLSCSPISGHRSVSWYQQTPGQGLQFLFEYFSETQRNKGNFPGRFSGRQFSNSRSEMNVSTLELGDSALYLCASSRGLDLGEGEYFGPGTRLTVL.